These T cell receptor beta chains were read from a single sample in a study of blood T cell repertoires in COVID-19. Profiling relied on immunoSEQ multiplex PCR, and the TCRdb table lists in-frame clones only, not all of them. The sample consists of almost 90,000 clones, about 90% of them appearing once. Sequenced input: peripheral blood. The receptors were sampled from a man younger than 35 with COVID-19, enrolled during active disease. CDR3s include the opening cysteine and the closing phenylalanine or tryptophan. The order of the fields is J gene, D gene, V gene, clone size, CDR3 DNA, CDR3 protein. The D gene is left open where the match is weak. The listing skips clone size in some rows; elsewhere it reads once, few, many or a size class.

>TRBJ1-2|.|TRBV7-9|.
TGTGCCAGCAGCCCTCGACAGGATGGCTACACCTTC
CASSPRQDGYTF
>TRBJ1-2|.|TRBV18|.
TGTGCCAGCTCACCATCAAGTGGGCGGGACTATGGCTACACCTTC
CASSPSSGRDYGYTF
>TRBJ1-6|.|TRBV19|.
TGTGCCAGTAGTAGAGTTTATAATTCACCCCTCCACTTT
CASSRVYNSPLHF
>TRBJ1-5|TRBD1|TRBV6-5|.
TGTGCCAGCAGCCGACAGGGATATAGCAATCAGCCCCAGCATTTT
CASSRQGYSNQPQHF
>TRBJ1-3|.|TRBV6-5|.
TGTGCCAGCAGTTACACCAGCAGACAGGCGAGAAACACCATATATTTT
CASSYTSRQARNTIYF
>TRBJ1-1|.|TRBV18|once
TGTGCCAGCTCACCAGGAAGGAGGGGCACTGAAGCTTTCTTT
CASSPGRRGTEAFF
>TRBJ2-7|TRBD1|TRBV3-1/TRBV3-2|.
TGTGCCAGCAGCCAAGAATCAGGGGGAGAGGCGTACGAGCAGTACTTC
CASSQESGGEAYEQYF
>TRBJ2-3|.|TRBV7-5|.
TGTGCCAGAAGCTTGCCGGGAGGACTAGCGGGAGGTTGGGTTCAAACAGATACGCAGTATTTT
CARSLPGGLAGGWVQTDTQYF
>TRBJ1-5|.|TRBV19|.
TGTGCCAGTAGTATAGTGCCCCGGCGGGTCCCGAATCAGCCCCAGCATTTT
CASSIVPRRVPNQPQHF
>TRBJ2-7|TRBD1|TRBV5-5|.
TGTGCCAGCAGCTTGGCCGACAGGGTCCGAGAGCAGTACTTC
CASSLADRVREQYF
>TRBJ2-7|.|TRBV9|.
TGTGCCAGCAGCCCCCGGGACACTCCCTACGAGCAGTACTTC
CASSPRDTPYEQYF
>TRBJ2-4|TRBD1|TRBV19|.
TGTGCCAGTAATAAGGACAGGGTCGACATTCAGTACTTC
CASNKDRVDIQYF
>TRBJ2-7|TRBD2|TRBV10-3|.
TGTGCCATCAGGGATAGCGGGGCCTCCCACGAGCAGTACTTC
CAIRDSGASHEQYF
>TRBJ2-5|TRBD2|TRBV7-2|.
TGTGCCAGCAGCCTTCAAGCGGGGCCCCAAGAGACCCAGTACTTC
CASSLQAGPQETQYF
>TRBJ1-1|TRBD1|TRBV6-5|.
TGTGCCAGCAGGTTAGGGGGGACAGGGGCAGCTTTCTTT
CASRLGGTGAAFF
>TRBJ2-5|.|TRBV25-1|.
TGTGCCAGCAGTGTCGGGAACAGCTTACAAGAGACCCAGTACTTC
CASSVGNSLQETQYF
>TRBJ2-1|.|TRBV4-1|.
TGCGCCAGCAGCCAAGATACGGGGACTTCCTCCTACAATGAGCAGTTCTTC
CASSQDTGTSSYNEQFF
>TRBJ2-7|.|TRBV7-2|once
TGTGCCAGCAGCTTAGCTCGGGACGAGCAGTACTTC
CASSLARDEQYF
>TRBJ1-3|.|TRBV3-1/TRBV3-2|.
TGTGCCAGCAGCCAAGACAGGCTCCCTGGAAACACCATATATTTT
CASSQDRLPGNTIYF
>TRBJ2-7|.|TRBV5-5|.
TGTGCCAGCAGCTCTGGGGGGACTCATACCTACGAGCAGTACTTC
CASSSGGTHTYEQYF
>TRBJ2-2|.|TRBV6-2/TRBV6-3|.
TGTGCCAGCAGTTTCGGGAGGAACACCGGGGAGCTGTTTTTT
CASSFGRNTGELFF
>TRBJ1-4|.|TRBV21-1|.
TGTGCCAGCAGCAAGGGTGAGCGGGGTGAAAAACTGCTTTTT
CASSKGERGEKLLF
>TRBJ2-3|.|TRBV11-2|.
TGTGCCAGCAGCTTACAAGGGGGGGGATACACAGATACGCAGTATTTT
CASSLQGGGYTDTQYF
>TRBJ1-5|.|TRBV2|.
TGTGCCAGCAGTGAAACCGGCAGGCCCACGCAGGGCTTGCAGCCCCAGCATTTT
CASSETGRPTQGLQPQHF
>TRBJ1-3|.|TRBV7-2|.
TGTGCCAGCAGCACACTCCTGAGACACCCCTCTGGAAACACCATATATTTT
CASSTLLRHPSGNTIYF
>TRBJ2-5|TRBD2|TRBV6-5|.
TGTGCCAGCAGTCGACCGAGCGGGAGAGGAGAGACCCAGTACTTC
CASSRPSGRGETQYF
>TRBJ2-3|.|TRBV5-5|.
TGTGCCAGCAGCCTTACAGATACGCAGTATTTT
CASSLTDTQYF
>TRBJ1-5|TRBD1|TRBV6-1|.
TGTGCCAGCAGTGGGAAGAGGGTGGGGCAGGGGGATCAGCCCCAGCATTTT
CASSGKRVGQGDQPQHF